One sample yielded the 8 T cell receptor beta chains listed below, sequenced in a study of blood T cells in healthy people across ages (dated by TCRdb to the mid-2010s). Library method: 5' RACE. Sequencer: Illumina HiSeq 2500. A second PCR of about 7 to 12 cycles was run with a J-beta primer mix and a sample-barcoded 5' primer. In-frame beta chains were kept once TCRdb had trimmed the public reads at Q25 with fastp and called clones with MiXCR. Entries are consolidated by CDR3 protein sequence, retaining the most common genes and DNA. The sample table shows 350,000 to 450,000 distinct CDR3 sequences, and about half are seen once. The ten largest clones represent 45% to 60% of the sample. The specimen was blood. These receptors were collected from a man in his sixties in good health.

The chain recombines TRBV7-9 with TRBJ2-1, with a tentative D call TRBD1 (5 bases). V was clipped by 3 bases and J by 7 bases, with 19 bases between them. This CDR3 contains 16 residues. The germline gives CDR1 SEHNR, CDR2 FQNEAQ (reference sequence). This CDR3 reads CASSLSGFNVLNEQFF. CDR3 DNA sequence: TGTGCCAGCAGCTTGTCAGGGTTTAACGTCTTGAATGAGCAGTTCTTC.

The chain couples TRBV20-1 to TRBJ2-7, with TRBD2 matching 9 bases. Germline loops: CDR1 DFQATT, CDR2 SNEGSKA (reference sequence). With 0 bases clipped from V and 2 bases from J, the junction kept 5 bases outside the gene matches. CDR3 length: 15 amino acids. DNA of the CDR3: TGCAGTGCTAGAGATCCCCTAGCGGGACCCTACGAGCAGTACTTC. Its translation is CSARDPLAGPYEQYF.

This clonotype was detected ten times or more. The gene calls are TRBV7-2 and TRBJ1-2, with D maybe TRBD1 (5 bases). Per the germline V gene, CDR1 is SGHTA and CDR2 is FQGNSA. V dropped 5 bases and J dropped 11 bases, with 18 bases sitting between them. The CDR3 has 13 amino acids. The DNA of the CDR3 is TGTGCCAGCAGCGAAGTAGCAGGGTTCGGGTACACCTTC. This sequence encodes CASSEVAGFGYTF.

With respect to this clonotype: A much more abundant neighbour one base away suggests this may be a read error. No conserved phenylalanine or tryptophan is present at the end of the CDR3, so a read error is the likely explanation. This chain links TRBV24-1 with TRBJ2-3; 8 bases are a match to TRBD1. CDR1 is KGHDR and CDR2 is SFDVKD in the germline V gene. CDR3 length equals 17 residues. After removal of 3 bases from V and 6 bases from J, the junction contained 13 bases not matched to a gene. The CDR3 sequence is CATSDLHLGQGRDTQYY. The CDR3 bases are TGTGCCACCAGTGATCTGCACCTCGGACAGGGCCGGGATACGCAGTATTAT.

This clonotype was counted a few times. The chain combines TRBV20-1 with TRBJ2-4; 8 bases fit TRBD2. The V gene's germline CDR1 is DFQATT and CDR2 SNEGSKA (reference sequence). The CDR3 loop spans 13 amino acids. V lost 3 bases and J lost 7; bases outside the gene matches: 5. The CDR3: CSARLAGPNIQYF. The CDR3 region has the DNA TGCAGTGCTAGGTTAGCGGGACCGAACATTCAGTACTTC.

The chain recombines TRBV5-1 with TRBJ2-5, with TRBD2 matching over 8 bases. J was trimmed by 1 base and V by 3 bases; bases with no gene match: 5. Per the germline V gene, CDR1 is SGHRS and CDR2 is YFSETQ. The length of the CDR3 is 15 residues. CDR3 sequence reads: CASSSQRGPQETQYF. CDR3 sequence (DNA): TGCGCCAGCAGCTCCCAGCGGGGGCCCCAAGAGACCCAGTACTTC.

V is TRBV4-1 and J is TRBJ2-3; a weak D match, TRBD1 (7 bases). The length of the CDR3 is 15 residues. Trimming pared 1 base from V and 3 bases from J, leaving 11 bases between. Germline V gene data show CDR1 as MGHRA and CDR2 as YSYEKL. The CDR3 DNA reads TGCGCCAGCAGCCAAGTCCCAGGGGGGACAGATACGCAGTATTTT. This encodes CASSQVPGGTDTQYF.

The chain uses TRBV7-8 and TRBJ2-7; 7 bases line up with TRBD1. CDR3 length: 14 amino acids. Germline CDR1 reads SGHVS; CDR2 reads FQNEAQ. The CDR3 is CASRQGTSSYEQYF. The CDR3, as DNA: TGTGCGAGCCGACAGGGCACCTCGTCCTACGAGCAGTACTTC.